This passage covers 25 T cell receptor beta chains from one sample sequenced in a study of blood T cell repertoires in COVID-19. Here immunoSEQ multiplex PCR was the method, and the copy in TCRdb shows in-frame clones only, minus some. Of about 200,000 clones listed, roughly 80% are singletons. The sequenced material came from peripheral blood. These receptors came from a woman older than 75 with acute or convalescent COVID-19.

The chain joins TRBV19 to TRBJ1-1, with 9 bases fitting TRBD1. The V segment lost 2 bases and the J segment 0 bases; nucleotides outside the gene matches: 4. Germline lookup yields CDR1 LNHDA and CDR2 SQIVND (reference sequence). CDR3 length: 16 residues. The CDR3: CASSIPTGGVNTEAFF. For the CDR3, the DNA is TGTGCCAGTAGTATACCGACAGGGGGGGTGAACACTGAAGCTTTCTTT.

The chain has TRBV5-4 and TRBJ2-7; 10 bases map to TRBD1. The V segment lost 0 bases and the J segment 4 bases; nucleotides outside the gene matches: 7. Germline CDR1 is SGHNT and CDR2 is YYREEE (reference sequence). The CDR3 loop spans 16 amino acids. The CDR3 DNA sequence: TGTGCCAGCAGCTTGGAGGGGCGGGACAGGGGTTACGAGCAGTACTTC. Translation gives CASSLEGRDRGYEQYF.

The chain combines TRBV7-3 with TRBJ1-2; D possibly corresponds to TRBD1 (5 bases). This CDR3 is built from 13 residues. Trimming shortened V by 1 base and J by 8 bases, and 11 bases separated the two germline ends. Germline V CDR1 and CDR2: SGHTA, FQGTGA. The CDR3 DNA sequence: TGTGCCAGCAGCTTAAGAAGGGGTGGCGGCTACACCTTC. Protein sequence: CASSLRRGGGYTF.

This clone has more than one count but fewer than ten. This chain connects TRBV10-2 to TRBJ2-3; 15 bases are shared with TRBD2. The V gene end was trimmed by 8 bases and the J gene end by 0 bases; junction bases not matched to a gene: 9. CDR3 length: 18 amino acids. CDR1 WSHSY and CDR2 SAAADI come from the germline V gene. The CDR3 region is CASGFGLAGGHSTDTQYF. For the CDR3, the DNA is TGCGCCAGCGGGTTCGGACTAGCGGGGGGGCATAGCACAGATACGCAGTATTTT.

This chain uses TRBV11-1 with TRBJ2-7; 11 bases align to TRBD1. V lost 5 bases to trimming and J lost 3 bases; unmatched junction nucleotides: 3. The V gene's germline CDR1 is SGHAT and CDR2 FQDESV (reference sequence). The CDR3 length is 14 residues. The CDR3 spells CASSGTGGIYEQYF. As DNA, the CDR3 is TGTGCCAGCAGCGGGACAGGGGGTATCTACGAGCAGTACTTC.

CDR3 sequence reads: CARSQGLAAYQETQYF. In DNA, the CDR3 is TGTGCCAGAAGCCAAGGACTAGCGGCGTACCAAGAGACCCAGTACTTC. This chain uses TRBV5-3 with TRBJ2-5; TRBD2 agrees at 10 bases. TRBV5-3 is an ORF for which the function is uncertain. The CDR3 consists of 16 residues. J gave up 0 bases and V 4 bases, and 6 bases lay outside the gene matches.

The chain carries TRBV18 and TRBJ2-1, with 11 positions matching TRBD2. Germline values: CDR1 KGHSH, CDR2 LQKENI. The CDR3 has 16 amino acids. V lost 2 bases, J lost 5 bases, and 5 bases stayed unmatched. The CDR3 loop is CASSPSLAGGNNEQFF. CDR3 sequence (DNA): TGTGCCAGCTCACCAAGTCTAGCGGGAGGTAACAATGAGCAGTTCTTC.

The chain uses TRBV9 and TRBJ1-1, with D unclear. The CDR3 is made up of 18 amino acids. CDR1 is SGDLS and CDR2 is YYNGEE in the germline V gene. V was trimmed by 1 base and J by 1 base, leaving 20 bases between them. The CDR3 is CASSVSPSGRGSNTEAFF. In nucleotides, the CDR3 is TGTGCCAGCAGCGTATCACCCTCGGGAAGAGGATCGAACACTGAAGCTTTCTTT.

This chain uses TRBV6-5 with TRBJ1-2; maybe TRBD1 (6 bases). V was pared by 8 bases and J by 6 bases, with 10 bases between. The CDR3 extends over 11 amino acids. The germline V gene has CDR1 MNHEY and CDR2 SVGAGI. Here the CDR3 DNA reads TGTGCCAGCCGAGGGGGGGATGGCTACACCTTC. Amino acids: CASRGGDGYTF.

This clone was observed a single time. The chain recombines TRBV5-4 with TRBJ2-5; D not certain. The CDR3 runs 15 residues. V was shortened by 3 bases and J by 1 base, with 13 bases between the two germline ends. Germline V gene sequence: CDR1 SGHNT, CDR2 YYREEE (reference sequence). The CDR3 loop reads CASSSGFSSQETQYF. In DNA form, the CDR3 reads TGTGCCAGCAGCTCGGGTTTCAGTTCCCAAGAGACCCAGTACTTC. Together with reference TRBV5-4 and TRBJ2-5, the CDR3 gives the full variable domain: ETGVTQSPTHLIKTRGQQVTLRCSSQSGHNTVSWYQQALGQGPQFIFQYYREEENGRGNFPPRFSGLQFPNYSSELNVNALELDDSALYLCASSSGFSSQETQYFGPGTRLLVL.

This clone was detected once. This chain links TRBV9 with TRBJ1-1; 9 bases map to TRBD1. Germline trimming cut 0 bases from V and 1 base from J; bases unmatched to any gene: 13. The germline gives CDR1 SGDLS, CDR2 YYNGEE. The length of the CDR3 is 19 residues. CDR3 in amino acids: CASSVAGTGLVVTNTEAFF. CDR3 bases: TGTGCCAGCAGCGTAGCGGGGACAGGGTTAGTCGTTACGAACACTGAAGCTTTCTTT. Full variable domain (remainder filled in from reference TRBV9 and TRBJ1-1): DSGVTQTPKHLITATGQRVTLRCSPRSGDLSVYWYQQSLDQGLQFLIQYYNGEERAKGNILERFSAQQFPDLHSELNLSSLELGDSALYFCASSVAGTGLVVTNTEAFFGQGTRLTVV.

Ten or more counts support this clone. V usage is TRBV21-1 and J usage is TRBJ2-7; the table's D call, TRBD1, has no DNA check behind it. TRBV21-1 is deemed a pseudogene. The CDR3 is 15 residues long. CDR3 residues: CASSKSLGQTYEQYF. CDR3 DNA: TGTGCCAGCAGCAAATCCTTGGGACAGACCTACGAGCAGTACTTC.

The chain employs TRBV27 and TRBJ2-7; TRBD1 agrees at 7 bases. Germline V gene sequence: CDR1 MNHEY, CDR2 SMNVEV (reference sequence). V trimming: 7 bases; J trimming: 5 bases; junction bases outside the gene matches: 11. The CDR3 has 14 residues. The CDR3: CASTPLDRENEQYF. CDR3 DNA: TGTGCCAGCACCCCCCTCGACAGGGAGAACGAGCAGTACTTC.

The chain uses TRBV27 and TRBJ2-1, with D unresolved. This CDR3 comprises 17 residues. The ends were cut back, 4 bases at V and 0 bases at J, with 16 bases in the middle. The germline V gene encodes CDR1 MNHEY and CDR2 SMNVEV (reference sequence). In DNA form, the CDR3 reads TGTGCCAGCAGTTCTTCCCCCTGGGCGCGCTCCTACAATGAGCAGTTCTTC. Its protein is CASSSSPWARSYNEQFF.

The genes are TRBV2 and TRBJ2-1, with unresolved D. Per germline, CDR1 SNHLY and CDR2 FYNNEI. The CDR3 is made up of 13 amino acids. Trimming took 6 bases from V and 0 from J, leaving 6 bases between them. CDR3 in amino acids: CASSGDSYNEQFF. CDR3 bases: TGTGCCAGCAGCGGAGACTCCTACAATGAGCAGTTCTTC.

The rearrangement joins TRBV7-2 to TRBJ1-1; possibly TRBD1 for D (5 bases). The V and J ends lost 5 bases and 5 bases respectively, with 18 bases between them. The germline gives CDR1 SGHTA, CDR2 FQGNSA. This CDR3 region has 15 residues. The DNA for the CDR3 is TGTGCCAGCAGCGCGGGGATCGGGGGGAGGACTGAAGCTTTCTTT. Its translation is CASSAGIGGRTEAFF.

V and J are TRBV29-1 and TRBJ1-5; tentative D call: TRBD1 (6 bases). This CDR3 has 15 residues. CDR1 and CDR2 from the germline V gene are SQVTM and ANQGSEA. V lost 3 bases to trimming and J lost 4 bases, with 16 bases between them. The CDR3 is CSVETGQGLNQPQHF. The CDR3 DNA reads as TGCAGCGTTGAGACGGGTCAGGGGTTGAATCAGCCCCAGCATTTT.

The gene calls are TRBV3-1 (or the pseudogene TRBV3-2) and TRBJ1-6; D is ambiguous. Per germline, CDR1 LGHDT and CDR2 YNNKEL (reference sequence). V dropped 3 bases and J dropped 11 bases, with 5 bases sitting between them. CDR3 size: 11 residues. CDR3 in amino acids: CASSQRAPLHF. The CDR3 DNA follows: TGTGCCAGCAGCCAGAGGGCACCCCTCCACTTT.

This clone was recorded a few times. The chain has TRBV7-9 and TRBJ2-7; D is perhaps TRBD1 (6 bases). The CDR3 totals 12 residues. V was trimmed by 5 bases and J by 6 bases, leaving 11 bases between them. Germline-derived CDR1 and CDR2 are SEHNR and FQNEAQ (reference sequence). Written as DNA, the CDR3 is TGTGCCAGCAGCCCAACAGGGTCCGAGCAGTACTTC. Protein sequence: CASSPTGSEQYF. Full variable domain (outside the CDR3, taken from reference TRBV7-9 and TRBJ2-7): DTGVSQNPRHKITKRGQNVTFRCDPISEHNRLYWYRQTLGQGPEFLTYFQNEAQLEKSRLLSDRFSAERPKGSFSTLEIQRTEQGDSAMYLCASSPTGSEQYFGPGTRLTVT.

This clone was recorded once. V and J are TRBV7-2 and TRBJ1-2, with 7 bases lining up with TRBD1. The CDR3 runs 14 residues. The trim removed 5 bases at V and 6 bases at J, leaving 9 bases unmatched. Germline V gives CDR1 SGHTA, CDR2 FQGNSA. CDR3 loop: CASSTSRQGDGYTF. The CDR3, as DNA: TGTGCCAGCAGCACAAGCAGACAGGGAGATGGCTACACCTTC.

The chain links TRBV19 to TRBJ2-7; a weak D match, TRBD2 (6 bases). The CDR3 runs to 13 residues. The germline CDR1 and CDR2 sequences are LNHDA and SQIVND (reference sequence). Trimming pared 6 bases from V and 3 bases from J, leaving 12 bases between. The CDR3 here is CASSGGGLYEQYF. The CDR3 nucleotides read TGTGCCAGTAGCGGGGGTGGTCTCTACGAGCAGTACTTC.

V gene TRBV3-1 (or the pseudogene TRBV3-2) combines with J gene TRBJ2-7; 13 nucleotides match TRBD2. Germline CDR1 is LGHDT and CDR2 is YNNKEL (reference sequence). The CDR3 runs to 15 residues. Unmatched junction bases numbered 5, after V lost 0 bases and J lost 9 bases. The CDR3 here is CASSQDGLAGVGQYF. Here the CDR3 DNA reads TGTGCCAGCAGCCAAGACGGACTAGCGGGAGTTGGGCAGTACTTC.

The rearrangement links TRBV29-1 to TRBJ1-5; 7 nucleotides agree with TRBD1. This CDR3 region has 12 residues. With V trimmed by 6 bases and J by 2 bases, 1 base remained unmatched. From germline, CDR1 is SQVTM and CDR2 ANQGSEA. DNA of the CDR3: TGCAGCGTAGGACAGGGCAATCAGCCCCAGCATTTT. The encoded protein is CSVGQGNQPQHF.

This chain uses TRBV6-5 with TRBJ2-1; D remains unclear. CDR3 size: 14 residues. Germline-derived CDR1 and CDR2 are MNHEY and SVGAGI. Trimming cost V 3 bases and J 6 bases, with 12 bases left between them. The CDR3 protein is CASSYKANVNEQFF. The CDR3 nucleotides read TGTGCCAGCAGTTATAAAGCTAACGTCAATGAGCAGTTCTTC.

The sample holds a few counts of this clone. The rearrangement links TRBV7-8 to TRBJ2-5; D is unclear. V lost 4 bases to trimming and J lost 5 bases, with 17 bases between them. CDR1 is SGHVS and CDR2 is FQNEAQ in the germline V gene. The CDR3 is 15 amino acids. The CDR3: CASSSSRQMRETQYF. CDR3 coding DNA: TGTGCCAGCAGCTCCTCACGCCAGATGCGGGAGACCCAGTACTTC.